These T cell receptor beta chains were read from a single sample in a study of blood T cells in healthy people across ages. TCRdb redid the calling of the 5' RACE reads with MiXCR, one entry per CDR3 protein. The table shows around 1.5 million distinct CDR3 sequences, with roughly 60% occurring only once. Sequenced: blood. The receptor set was obtained from a man younger than 35 in good health. The CDR3 runs from the conserved cysteine through the conserved F or W. D genes are given only for firm matches. Some rows mark clone size as missing; the rest say once, few, many or name a class of expanded clone.

J | size | V | D | DNA | CDR3
TRBJ2-2 | - | TRBV10-3 | TRBD2 | TGTGCCATCGGACTAGCGGGGGCGAACACCGGGGAGCTGTTTTTT | CAIGLAGANTGELFF
TRBJ2-5 | - | TRBV6-6 | TRBD2 | TGTGCCAGCAGTTACCCGACTAGCGGGACGTACAATGAGCAGTACTTC | CASSYPTSGTYNEQYF
TRBJ1-5 | - | TRBV20-1 | - | TGCAGTGCTGAGGGTAGGGGGGATCAGCCCCAGCATTTT | CSAEGRGDQPQHF
TRBJ2-1 | - | TRBV7-9 | TRBD2 | TGTGCCAGCAGCTTACTGGCTAGCGGGGGCGACAATGAGCAGTTCTTC | CASSLLASGGDNEQFF
TRBJ2-1 | few | TRBV4-1 | - | TGCGCCAGCAGCCAAGATCCTTCCCGTTACAATGAGCAGTTCTTC | CASSQDPSRYNEQFF
TRBJ1-5 | - | TRBV6-2/TRBV6-3 | - | TGTGCCAGCAGTTATCTCCCGCTTATAGGCGGCAATCAGCCCCAGCATTTT | CASSYLPLIGGNQPQHF
TRBJ2-1 | few | TRBV29-1 | TRBD1 | TGCAGCGTTTCCGGGACAGACCTTTACAATGAGCAGTTCTTC | CSVSGTDLYNEQFF
TRBJ2-7 | - | TRBV27 | - | TGTGCCAGCAGTTGGGGCGGAAGGAACGAGCAGTACTTC | CASSWGGRNEQYF
TRBJ2-7 | - | TRBV12-3/TRBV12-4 | - | TGTGCCAGCAGTTTAGGTGCAGGGTTCGACTACGAGCAGTACTTC | CASSLGAGFDYEQYF
TRBJ1-4 | few | TRBV5-1 | - | TGCGCCAGCAGCTCAACAGGGGAAAAACTGTTTTTT | CASSSTGEKLFF
TRBJ2-1 | - | TRBV25-1 | - | TGTGCCAGCAGCTCAGCGGACCTATACAATGAGCAGTTCTTC | CASSSADLYNEQFF
TRBJ2-7 | - | TRBV3-1 | TRBD2 | TGTGCCAGCAGGTCCTTTAGCGGGGGAACCTACGAGCAGTACTTC | CASRSFSGGTYEQYF
TRBJ1-2 | - | TRBV9 | TRBD1 | TGTGCCAGCAGCGTAGTCCTCGGGACAGGGTCTGGCTACACCTTC | CASSVVLGTGSGYTF
TRBJ2-7 | - | TRBV7-8 | TRBD1 | TGTGCCAGCAGCCGAAGGACAGGCTCGATAAGCGAGCAGTACTTC | CASSRRTGSISEQYF
TRBJ1-2 | - | TRBV6-5 | - | TGTGCCTGCAGCCCTCCCGGGTCATATGGCTACACCTTC | CACSPPGSYGYTF
TRBJ2-4 | - | TRBV7-6 | - | TGTGCCAGCAGCTTAGGTGACCGAGCTTGGGACATTCAGTACTTC | CASSLGDRAWDIQYF
TRBJ2-1 | - | TRBV12-3/TRBV12-4 | TRBD2 | TGTGCCAGCAGGAGCGGGGGGGCCAACAATGAGCAGTTCTTC | CASRSGGANNEQFF
TRBJ2-5 | - | TRBV6-1 | - | TGTGCCAGCAGTGAAGTCGGAGCTCAAGAGACCCAGTACTTC | CASSEVGAQETQYF
TRBJ1-2 | - | TRBV5-6 | - | TGTGCCAGCAGCGGGGACGCCGGGAGTGCTGGCTACACCTTC | CASSGDAGSAGYTF
TRBJ2-1 | - | TRBV5-1 | - | TGCGCCAGCAGCTTGCGGGGCCCCAATGAGCAGTTCTTC | CASSLRGPNEQFF
TRBJ2-5 | - | TRBV4-3 | - | TGCGCCAGCAGCCAAGATAACAGTAGGGAGACCCAGTACTTC | CASSQDNSRETQYF
TRBJ2-3 | - | TRBV7-2 | TRBD2 | TGTGCCAGCAGCTTAGCGGGACTAGCGAGATCAGATACGCAGTATTTT | CASSLAGLARSDTQYF
TRBJ1-2 | - | TRBV13 | TRBD1 | TGTGCCAGCAGAGACAGGGGCCCAGGCGGCTACACCTTC | CASRDRGPGGYTF
TRBJ2-2 | - | TRBV2 | - | TGTGCCAGCAAGCCGGTCGGGGCGAACACCGGGGAGCTGTTTTTT | CASKPVGANTGELFF
TRBJ2-1 | - | TRBV20-1 | - | TGCAGTGCAAAACGCCGGGAGCTTAATGAGCAGTTCTTC | CSAKRRELNEQFF
TRBJ2-7 | - | TRBV20-1 | - | TGCAGTGCCCTCCAGCGGCAGTACGAGCAGTACTTC | CSALQRQYEQYF
TRBJ1-5 | once | TRBV20-1 | - | TGCAGTGCTAGCAGCTCTGGGGGGCTTCGGGGTCAGCCCCAGCATTTT | CSASSSGGLRGQPQHF
TRBJ2-7 | - | TRBV9 | - | TGTGCCAGCAGCGTAGGGGTCGGGTTAGCCTACGAGCAGTACTTC | CASSVGVGLAYEQYF
TRBJ1-5 | - | TRBV20-1 | TRBD1 | TGCAGTGCTCGACAGGGCAACAATCAGCCCCAGCATTTT | CSARQGNNQPQHF
TRBJ1-4 | - | TRBV7-9 | - | TGTGCCAGCAGCTTAGTTAGGGGCGGCGGCGAAAAACTGTTTTTT | CASSLVRGGGEKLFF
TRBJ2-1 | - | TRBV4-1 | - | TGCGCCAGCAGCGAAGGAGGGGGGGGGCACAATGAGCAGTTCTTC | CASSEGGGGHNEQFF
TRBJ2-1 | - | TRBV7-7 | - | TGTGCTAGCAGCCACTCCGCAGGGGCGCGAAATGAGCAGTTCTTC | CASSHSAGARNEQFF
TRBJ2-5 | - | TRBV20-1 | TRBD2 | TGCAGTGCTGAGGGAGGACTAGGGGTTTTCGGAGAGACCCAGTACTTC | CSAEGGLGVFGETQYF
TRBJ1-1 | - | TRBV25-1 | TRBD1 | TGTGCCAGCAGTGAATTAGGGACAGGGCGGACTGAAGCTTTCTTT | CASSELGTGRTEAFF
TRBJ2-7 | - | TRBV12-3/TRBV12-4 | - | TGTGCCAGCACTACGGCGGGGCCCTACGAGCAGTACTTC | CASTTAGPYEQYF
TRBJ1-1 | few | TRBV20-1 | TRBD1 | TGCAGTGCTAGAGATCAGGGGGGGACCACTGAAGCTTTCTTT | CSARDQGGTTEAFF
TRBJ2-7 | - | TRBV7-8 | TRBD1 | TGTGCCAGCAGCTTCCGACAGGGTTCCCCCTACGAGCAGTACTTC | CASSFRQGSPYEQYF
TRBJ2-7 | - | TRBV27 | TRBD2 | TGTGCCAGCAGTACTAGCGGCCGAGGGGAGCAGTACTTC | CASSTSGRGEQYF
TRBJ2-5 | few | TRBV4-1 | - | TGCGCCAGCAGCCAAGTCTTCCTACGGGTCCAAGAGACCCAGTACTTC | CASSQVFLRVQETQYF
TRBJ2-7 | - | TRBV5-1 | TRBD2 | TGCGCCAGCAGCTTATCCTCTGGGCTAGCGGCCTACGAGCAGTACTTC | CASSLSSGLAAYEQYF
TRBJ2-5 | few | TRBV14 | - | TGTGCCAGCAGCCAAGACTACAGGGAAGAGACCCAGTACTTC | CASSQDYREETQYF
TRBJ2-5 | - | TRBV7-7 | - | TGTGCTAGCAGTAGGGCGTACCAAGAGACCCAGTACTTC | CASSRAYQETQYF
TRBJ2-7 | - | TRBV3-1 | TRBD1 | TGTGCCAGCAGCCCGGGACAGGGGGCTTCCTACGAGCAGTACTTC | CASSPGQGASYEQYF
TRBJ2-7 | - | TRBV7-2 | - | TGTGCCAGCAGCTTAGCCACAGCATGGCCGTTCATTACTATCTACGAGCAGTACTTC | CASSLATAWPFITIYEQYF
TRBJ2-6 | many | TRBV5-1 | - | TGCGCCAGCAGGACTACAGACTCTGGGGCCAACGTCCTGACTTTC | CASRTTDSGANVLTF